One and the same sample provided the 10 T cell receptor beta chains below, sequenced in a study of blood T cell repertoires in COVID-19. This table comes from immunoSEQ multiplex PCR, and its TCRdb copy is limited to in-frame clones, with some not included. The sample shows 200,000 to 250,000 clones, roughly nine tenths of them seen only once. Material for sequencing was peripheral blood. The source of these receptors is a woman aged 18-35 years who had recovered from COVID-19.

V usage is TRBV30 and J usage is TRBJ2-5; TRBD2 matches at 9 bases. V shed 0 bases and J 4 bases; nucleotides not matched to a gene: 6. This CDR3 is 15 amino acids long. CDR1 GTSNPN and CDR2 SVGIG come from the germline V gene (reference sequence). The CDR3 sequence: CAWSVLAGLGETQYF. CDR3 sequence (DNA): TGTGCCTGGAGTGTCCTAGCGGGATTAGGAGAGACCCAGTACTTC.

This clone has only a few counts. The chain couples TRBV27 to TRBJ1-2; D is possibly TRBD1 (6 bases). Germline CDR1 MNHEY, CDR2 SMNVEV (reference sequence). This CDR3 contains 14 residues. V dropped 3 bases and J dropped 8 bases, with 16 bases sitting between them. CDR3 in amino acids: CASSFSRQDGGYTF. In DNA, the CDR3 is TGTGCCAGCAGTTTCAGTCGACAGGACGGGGGCTACACCTTC.

The rearrangement links TRBV10-3 to TRBJ1-2, with D tentatively TRBD1 (5 bases). The CDR3 spans 12 residues. CDR1 is ENHRY, CDR2 SYGVKD, per germline. The V gene lost 3 bases and the J gene lost 7 bases, with 9 bases spanning the gap. In DNA, the CDR3 is TGTGCCATCAGTGACGGGGGTTTTGGCTACACCTTC. Protein: CAISDGGFGYTF.

The chain combines TRBV19 with TRBJ1-2; 9 positions match TRBD1. CDR1 and CDR2 (germline): LNHDA, SQIVND (reference sequence). The CDR3 extends over 14 amino acids. Trimming removed 5 bases from V and 4 bases from J; junction bases left unmatched: 5. The chain's CDR3 is CASSPTGGSYGYTF. The CDR3 bases are TGTGCCAGTAGTCCGACAGGGGGTAGCTATGGCTACACCTTC.

V gene TRBV7-9 combines with J gene TRBJ2-3, with D maybe TRBD2 (7 bases). There are 16 residues in the CDR3. Germline CDR1 is SEHNR and CDR2 is FQNEAQ (reference sequence). Deletions cut 6 bases from V and 4 bases from J, with 20 bases between. The DNA of the CDR3 is TGTGCCAGCAGTCACTATGGGGGGGCGCGCGCAGATACGCAGTATTTT. Its protein product is CASSHYGGARADTQYF.

J is TRBJ1-1 and V is TRBV6-5; a weak D match, TRBD1 (5 bases). From germline, CDR1 is MNHEY and CDR2 SVGAGI. The CDR3 length is 13 residues. The V and J ends lost 5 bases and 0 bases respectively, with 7 bases between them. CDR3 bases: TGTGCCAGCAGTCGACAGATGAACACTGAAGCTTTCTTT. Protein product: CASSRQMNTEAFF.

V and J are TRBV29-1 and TRBJ2-7; D remains unclear. This CDR3 is built from 12 residues. Between the trimmed V and J ends, which lost 4 bases and 3 bases, there was a span of 10 bases. Per the germline V gene, CDR1 is SQVTM and CDR2 is ANQGSEA. The CDR3, as DNA: TGCAGCGTTGCCGGAGACGGCTACGAGCAGTACTTC. Translating it yields CSVAGDGYEQYF.

This chain uses TRBV20-1 with TRBJ2-7; no clear D gene. The CDR3 runs 12 residues. Trimming left V 3 bases short and J 0 bases short, with 6 bases between. Germline V gene lookup returns CDR1 DFQATT and CDR2 SNEGSKA (reference sequence). CDR3 region: CSASQNSYEQYF. The CDR3 nucleotides are TGCAGTGCTAGTCAGAACTCCTACGAGCAGTACTTC.

The rearrangement links TRBV28 to TRBJ1-1; D is undetermined. Germline CDR1 is MDHEN and CDR2 is SYDVKM. This CDR3 region has 15 residues. V was shortened by 6 bases and J by 0 bases, with 14 bases between the two germline ends. DNA of the CDR3: TGTGCCAGCAGCCTTTTCAAGAACATGAACACTGAAGCTTTCTTT. It is translated as CASSLFKNMNTEAFF.

The chain recombines TRBV30 with TRBJ2-7; 8 nucleotides agree with TRBD2. This CDR3 spans 14 amino acids. The germline CDR1 and CDR2 sequences are GTSNPN and SVGIG (reference sequence). The J segment lost 2 bases and the V segment lost 3 bases, leaving 6 bases of the junction unmatched. The CDR3 reads CAWSPGGTTYEQYF. Written as DNA, the CDR3 is TGTGCCTGGAGCCCGGGGGGGACTACCTACGAGCAGTACTTC.